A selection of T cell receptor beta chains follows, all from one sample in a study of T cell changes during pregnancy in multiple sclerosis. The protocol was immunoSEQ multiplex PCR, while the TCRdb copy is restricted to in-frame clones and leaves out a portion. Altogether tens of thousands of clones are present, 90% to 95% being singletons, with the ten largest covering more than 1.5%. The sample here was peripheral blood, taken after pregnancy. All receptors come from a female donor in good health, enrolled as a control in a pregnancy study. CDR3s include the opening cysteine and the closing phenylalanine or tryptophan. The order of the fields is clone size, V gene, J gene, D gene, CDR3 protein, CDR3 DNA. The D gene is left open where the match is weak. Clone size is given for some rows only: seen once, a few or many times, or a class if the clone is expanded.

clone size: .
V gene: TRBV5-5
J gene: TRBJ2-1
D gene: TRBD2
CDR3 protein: CASSLRAGLYNEQFF
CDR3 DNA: TGTGCCAGCAGCTTACGAGCGGGGCTTTACAATGAGCAGTTCTTC

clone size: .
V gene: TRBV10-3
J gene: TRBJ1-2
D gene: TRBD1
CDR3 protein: CAIRDQGEAANYGYTF
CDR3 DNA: TGTGCCATCAGAGATCAGGGGGAGGCGGCTAACTATGGCTACACCTTC

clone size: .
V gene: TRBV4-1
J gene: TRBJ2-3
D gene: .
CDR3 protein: CASSHGPTSSADTQYF
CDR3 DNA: TGCGCCAGCAGCCACGGACCCACCAGTAGCGCAGATACGCAGTATTTT

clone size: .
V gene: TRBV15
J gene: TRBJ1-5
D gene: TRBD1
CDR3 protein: CATSIGQDQPQHF
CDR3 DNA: TGTGCCACCAGCATTGGACAGGATCAGCCCCAGCATTTT

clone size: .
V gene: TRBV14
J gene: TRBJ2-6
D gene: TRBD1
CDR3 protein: CASSRTGYIVWTGANVLTF
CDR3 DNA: TGTGCCAGCAGCCGGACAGGGTATATCGTTTGGACTGGGGCCAACGTCCTGACTTTC

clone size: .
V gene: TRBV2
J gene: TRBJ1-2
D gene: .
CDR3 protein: CASRFSGGNYGYTF
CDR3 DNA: TGTGCCAGCAGGTTCTCCGGGGGGAACTATGGCTACACCTTC

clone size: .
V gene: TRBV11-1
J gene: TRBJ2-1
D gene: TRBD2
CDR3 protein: CASRRGVAGAGEQFF
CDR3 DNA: TGTGCCAGCAGACGCGGGGTAGCGGGAGCGGGTGAGCAGTTCTTC

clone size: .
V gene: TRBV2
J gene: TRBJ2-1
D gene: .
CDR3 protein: CASSYYPDNEQFF
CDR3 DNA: TGTGCCAGCAGTTACTACCCAGACAATGAGCAGTTCTTC

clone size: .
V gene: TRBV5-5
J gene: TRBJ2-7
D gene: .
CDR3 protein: CASSSRPENYEQYF
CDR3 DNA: TGTGCCAGCAGCTCGAGGCCAGAGAACTACGAGCAGTACTTC

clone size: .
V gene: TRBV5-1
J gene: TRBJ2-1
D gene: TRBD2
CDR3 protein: CASSFTTSGTSGLLSSYNEQFF
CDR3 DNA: TGCGCCAGCAGCTTTACTACCTCCGGGACTAGCGGCTTATTAAGCTCCTACAATGAGCAGTTCTTC

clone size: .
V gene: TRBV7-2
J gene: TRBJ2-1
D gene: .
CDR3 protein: CASSLQRSRLTEQFF
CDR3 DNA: TGTGCCAGCAGCTTACAGCGGAGTCGCCTAACGGAGCAGTTCTTC

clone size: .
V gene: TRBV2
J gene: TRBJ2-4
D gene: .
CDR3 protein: CASAGASTQYF
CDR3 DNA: TGTGCCAGCGCAGGTGCTTCCACTCAGTACTTC

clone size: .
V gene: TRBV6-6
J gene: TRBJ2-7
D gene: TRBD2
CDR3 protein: CASRTGTSGTYEQYF
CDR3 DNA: TGTGCCAGCAGAACCGGGACTAGCGGGACCTACGAGCAGTACTTC

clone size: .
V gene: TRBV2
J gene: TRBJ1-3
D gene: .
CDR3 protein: CASRELGTGNTIYF
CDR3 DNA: TGTGCCAGCAGGGAGTTAGGTACTGGAAACACCATATATTTT

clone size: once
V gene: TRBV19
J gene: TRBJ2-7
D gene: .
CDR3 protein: CASSAPSGEKYEQYF
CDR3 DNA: TGTGCCAGTAGTGCCCCCTCGGGGGAGAAGTACGAGCAGTACTTC

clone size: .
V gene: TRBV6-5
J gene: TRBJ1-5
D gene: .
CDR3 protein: CASSYSGGEPQHF
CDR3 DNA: TGTGCCAGCAGTTACTCGGGAGGAGAGCCCCAGCATTTT

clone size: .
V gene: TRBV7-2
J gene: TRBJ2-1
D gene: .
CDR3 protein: CASSLAEGITSYSEQFF
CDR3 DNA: TGTGCCAGCAGCTTAGCAGAGGGGATTACTAGCTACAGTGAGCAGTTCTTC

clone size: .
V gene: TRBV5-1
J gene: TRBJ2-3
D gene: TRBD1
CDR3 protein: CASSPTGVRDTQYF
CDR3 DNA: TGCGCCAGCAGCCCTACAGGGGTAAGAGATACGCAGTATTTT

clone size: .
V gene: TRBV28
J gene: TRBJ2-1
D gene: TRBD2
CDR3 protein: CASGGTSGINEQFF
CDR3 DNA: TGTGCCAGCGGCGGGACTAGCGGCATCAATGAGCAGTTCTTC

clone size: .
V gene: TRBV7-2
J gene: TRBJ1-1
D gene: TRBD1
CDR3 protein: CASSPTGKNTEAFF
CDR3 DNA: TGTGCCAGCAGCCCGACAGGGAAGAACACTGAAGCTTTCTTT

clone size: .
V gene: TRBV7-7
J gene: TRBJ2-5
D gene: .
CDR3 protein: CASSPTGRHQETQYF
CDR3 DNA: TGTGCTAGCAGCCCGACAGGCAGACACCAAGAGACCCAGTACTTC

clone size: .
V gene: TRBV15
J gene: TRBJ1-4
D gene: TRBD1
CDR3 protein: CATSRETAGRGVPWEKLFF
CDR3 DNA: TGTGCCACCAGCAGAGAAACGGCTGGCAGGGGGGTCCCCTGGGAAAAACTGTTTTTT

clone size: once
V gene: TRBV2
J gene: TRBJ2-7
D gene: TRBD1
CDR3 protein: CASRLPGQGYEQYF
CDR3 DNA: TGTGCCAGCAGGCTACCGGGACAGGGCTACGAGCAGTACTTC

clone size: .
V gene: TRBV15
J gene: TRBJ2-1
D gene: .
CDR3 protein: CATSREIVAAGYNEQFF
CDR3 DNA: TGTGCCACCAGCAGAGAAATCGTAGCGGCCGGATACAATGAGCAGTTCTTC

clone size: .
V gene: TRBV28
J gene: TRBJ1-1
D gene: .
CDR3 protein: CASSSWTAGLEAFF
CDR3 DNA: TGTGCCAGCAGTTCCTGGACAGCGGGACTTGAAGCTTTCTTT

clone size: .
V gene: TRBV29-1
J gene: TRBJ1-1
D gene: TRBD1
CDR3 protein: CSVGDRGYTEAFF
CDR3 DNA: TGCAGCGTGGGGGACAGGGGTTACACTGAAGCTTTCTTT

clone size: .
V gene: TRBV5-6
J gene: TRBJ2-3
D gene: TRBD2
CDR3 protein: CASSTSEFTDTQYF
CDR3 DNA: TGTGCCAGCAGCACTAGCGAATTTACAGATACGCAGTATTTT

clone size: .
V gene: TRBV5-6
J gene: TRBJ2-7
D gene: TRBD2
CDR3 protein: CASSASGRPYEQYF
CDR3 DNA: TGTGCCAGCAGCGCGAGCGGGAGACCCTACGAGCAGTACTTC

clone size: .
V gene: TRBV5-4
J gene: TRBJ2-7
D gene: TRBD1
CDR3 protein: CASSLAGTVAYEQYF
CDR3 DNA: TGTGCCAGCAGCTTGGCTGGGACAGTGGCCTACGAGCAGTACTTC

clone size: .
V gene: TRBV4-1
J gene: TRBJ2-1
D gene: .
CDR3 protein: CASSQDPRESSYNEQFF
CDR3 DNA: TGCGCCAGCAGCCAAGATCCGCGCGAGAGCTCCTACAATGAGCAGTTCTTC

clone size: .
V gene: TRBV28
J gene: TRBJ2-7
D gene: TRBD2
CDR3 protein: CASSYYSLAGDEQYF
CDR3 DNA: TGTGCCAGCAGCTATTACTCCCTAGCGGGAGACGAGCAGTACTTC

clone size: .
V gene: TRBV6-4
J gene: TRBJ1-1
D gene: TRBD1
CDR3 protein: CASRGQGSGTEAFF
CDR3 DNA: TGTGCCAGCAGAGGACAGGGGTCCGGGACTGAAGCTTTCTTT

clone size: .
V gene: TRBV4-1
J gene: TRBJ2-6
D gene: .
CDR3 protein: CASSPRQEVGANVLTF
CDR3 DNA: TGCGCCAGCAGCCCGCGTCAAGAGGTGGGGGCCAACGTCCTGACTTTC

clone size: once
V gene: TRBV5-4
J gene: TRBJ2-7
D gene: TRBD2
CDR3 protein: CASSSLGGPLNEQYF
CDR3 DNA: TGTGCCAGCAGCTCCTTGGGAGGGCCTCTTAACGAGCAGTACTTC